Sequencing of this T cell receptor beta chain was carried out in a study of blood T cell repertoires in COVID-19. About the study: Samples taken during acute and convalescent COVID-19 were collected in the United States, Italy and Spain. Nucleic acid was either cDNA or gDNA, and it came from T cells, B-cell-depleted T cells, or PBMCs.

The CDR3 consists of 16 residues. From germline, CDR1 is LGHDT and CDR2 YNNKEL (reference sequence). V shed 2 bases, J shed 7 bases, and the junction held 14 bases outside the gene matches. In the original processing: How many nucleated cells were present was estimated from reference gene primer amplification. Only in-frame clones appear in the TCRdb table, and some are missing; sequencing was by immunoSEQ multiplex PCR. That table gives V, J and clone size, and the DNA gave D and trimming. Of 150,000 to 200,000 clones detected, approximately 74% appear once; the ten largest clones hold 2.5% to 3%. The V call is TRBV3-1 (or the pseudogene TRBV3-2), the J call TRBJ2-7; 7 bases align to TRBD2. This TCR was sampled from a woman of 80 years or more with acute or convalescent COVID-19. The sequenced sample was peripheral blood. The CDR3: CASSQNTLAARGEQYF. The DNA for the CDR3 is TGTGCCAGCAGCCAAAATACCCTAGCGGCTCGGGGGGAGCAGTACTTC.